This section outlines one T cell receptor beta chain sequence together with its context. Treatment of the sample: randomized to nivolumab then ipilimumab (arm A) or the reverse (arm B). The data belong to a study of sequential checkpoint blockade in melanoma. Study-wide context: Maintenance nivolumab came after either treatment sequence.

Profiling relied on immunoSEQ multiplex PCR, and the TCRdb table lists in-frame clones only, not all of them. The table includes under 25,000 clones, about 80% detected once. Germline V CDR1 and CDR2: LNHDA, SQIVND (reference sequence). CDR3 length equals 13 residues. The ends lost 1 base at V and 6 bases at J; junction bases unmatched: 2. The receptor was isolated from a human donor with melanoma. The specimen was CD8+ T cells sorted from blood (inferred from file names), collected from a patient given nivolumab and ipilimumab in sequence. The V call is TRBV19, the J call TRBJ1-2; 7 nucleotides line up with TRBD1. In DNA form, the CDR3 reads TGTGCCAGTAGTATAGGAACAGGGGATGGCTACACCTTC. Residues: CASSIGTGDGYTF.